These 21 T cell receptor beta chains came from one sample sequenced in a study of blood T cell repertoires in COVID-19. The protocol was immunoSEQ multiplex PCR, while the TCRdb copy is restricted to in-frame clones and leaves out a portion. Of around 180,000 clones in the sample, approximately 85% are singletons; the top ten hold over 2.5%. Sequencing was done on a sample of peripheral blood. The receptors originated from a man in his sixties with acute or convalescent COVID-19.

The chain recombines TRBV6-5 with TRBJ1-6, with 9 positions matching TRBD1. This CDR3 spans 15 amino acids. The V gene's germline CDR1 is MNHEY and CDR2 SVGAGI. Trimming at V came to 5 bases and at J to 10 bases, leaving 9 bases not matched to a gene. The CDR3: CASSLTQGARSPLHF. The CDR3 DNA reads TGTGCCAGCAGTCTCACACAGGGGGCGAGATCACCCCTCCACTTT.

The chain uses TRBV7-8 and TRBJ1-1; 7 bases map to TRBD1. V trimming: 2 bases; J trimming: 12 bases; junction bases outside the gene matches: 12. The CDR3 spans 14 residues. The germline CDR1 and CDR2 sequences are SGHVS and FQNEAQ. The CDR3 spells CASSLMSQGVKTFF. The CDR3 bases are TGTGCCAGCAGCTTAATGAGTCAGGGGGTGAAAACTTTCTTT. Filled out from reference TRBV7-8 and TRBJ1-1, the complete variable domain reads GAGVSQSPRYKVAKRGQDVALRCDPISGHVSLFWYQQALGQGPEFLTYFQNEAQLDKSGLPSDRFFAERPEGSVSTLKIQRTQQEDSAVYLCASSLMSQGVKTFFGQGTRLTVV.

CDR3 DNA sequence: TGTGCCAGTAGCATATCACTAGCGGGAGCTGGCAATGAGCAGTTCTTC. This sequence encodes CASSISLAGAGNEQFF. This chain joins TRBV19 and TRBJ2-1; TRBD2 matches at 11 bases. Germline V gene data show CDR1 as LNHDA and CDR2 as SQIVND (reference sequence). V trimming: 6 bases; J trimming: 6 bases; junction bases outside the gene matches: 10. This CDR3 is 16 amino acids long.

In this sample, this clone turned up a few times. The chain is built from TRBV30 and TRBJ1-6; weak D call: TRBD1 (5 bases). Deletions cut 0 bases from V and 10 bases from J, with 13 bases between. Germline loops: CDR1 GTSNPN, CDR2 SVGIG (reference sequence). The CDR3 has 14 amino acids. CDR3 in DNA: TGTGCCTGGAGTGTACGGGGGAGCAGCTCACCCCTCCACTTT. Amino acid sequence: CAWSVRGSSSPLHF. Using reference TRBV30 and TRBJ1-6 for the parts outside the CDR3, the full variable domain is SQTIHQWPATLVQPVGSPLSLECTVEGTSNPNLYWYRQAAGRGLQLLFYSVGIGQISSEVPQNLSASRPQDRQFILSSKKLLLSDSGFYLCAWSVRGSSSPLHFGNGTRLTVT.

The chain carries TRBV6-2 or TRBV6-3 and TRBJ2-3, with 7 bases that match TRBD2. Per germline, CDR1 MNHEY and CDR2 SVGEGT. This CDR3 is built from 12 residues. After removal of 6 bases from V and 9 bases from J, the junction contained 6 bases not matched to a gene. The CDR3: CASSPGLSTQYF. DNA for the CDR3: TGTGCCAGCAGCCCGGGACTATCAACGCAGTATTTT.

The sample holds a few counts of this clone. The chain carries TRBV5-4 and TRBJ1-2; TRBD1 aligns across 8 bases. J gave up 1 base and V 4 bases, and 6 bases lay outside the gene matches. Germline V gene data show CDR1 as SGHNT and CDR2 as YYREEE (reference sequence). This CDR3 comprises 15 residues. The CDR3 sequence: CASSKQGQDNYGYTF. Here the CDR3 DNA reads TGTGCCAGCAGCAAACAGGGACAGGATAACTATGGCTACACCTTC.

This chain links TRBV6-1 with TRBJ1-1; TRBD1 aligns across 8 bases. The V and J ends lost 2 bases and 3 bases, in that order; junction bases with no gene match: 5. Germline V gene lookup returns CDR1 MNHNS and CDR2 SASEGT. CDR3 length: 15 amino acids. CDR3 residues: CASSESQGAYTEAFF. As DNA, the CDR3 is TGTGCCAGCAGTGAATCCCAGGGGGCTTACACTGAAGCTTTCTTT.

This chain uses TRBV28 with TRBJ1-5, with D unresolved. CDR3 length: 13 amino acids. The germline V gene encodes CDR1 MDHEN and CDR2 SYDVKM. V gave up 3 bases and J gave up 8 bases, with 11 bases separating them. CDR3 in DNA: TGTGCCAGCAGTTTGTGGGCAGAGAAGCCCCAGCATTTT. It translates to CASSLWAEKPQHF.

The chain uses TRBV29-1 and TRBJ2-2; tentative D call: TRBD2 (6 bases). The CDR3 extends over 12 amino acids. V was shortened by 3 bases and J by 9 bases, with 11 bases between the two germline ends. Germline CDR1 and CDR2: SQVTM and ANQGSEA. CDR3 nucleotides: TGCAGCGTTGATTCCGGGGGTTGGGAGCTGTTTTTT. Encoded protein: CSVDSGGWELFF.

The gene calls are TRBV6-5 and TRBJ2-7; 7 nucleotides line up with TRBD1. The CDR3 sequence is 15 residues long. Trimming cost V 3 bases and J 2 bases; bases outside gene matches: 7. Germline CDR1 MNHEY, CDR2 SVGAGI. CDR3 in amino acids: CASSYRRDSTYEQYF. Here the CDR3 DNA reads TGTGCCAGCAGTTATCGCCGGGACAGCACCTACGAGCAGTACTTC.

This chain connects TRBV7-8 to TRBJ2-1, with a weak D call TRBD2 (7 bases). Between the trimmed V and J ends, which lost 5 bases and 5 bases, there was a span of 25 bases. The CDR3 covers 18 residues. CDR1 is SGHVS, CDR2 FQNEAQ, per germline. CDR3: CASSPTGGAGAKDNEQFF. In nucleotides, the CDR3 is TGTGCCAGCAGCCCCACTGGGGGGGCGGGGGCTAAGGACAATGAGCAGTTCTTC.

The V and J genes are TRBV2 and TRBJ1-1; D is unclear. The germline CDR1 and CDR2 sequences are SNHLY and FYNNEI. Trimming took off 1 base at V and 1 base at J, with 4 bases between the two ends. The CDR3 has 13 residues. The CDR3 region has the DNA TGTGCCAGCAGTGAAGACAGGAACACTGAAGCTTTCTTT. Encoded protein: CASSEDRNTEAFF.

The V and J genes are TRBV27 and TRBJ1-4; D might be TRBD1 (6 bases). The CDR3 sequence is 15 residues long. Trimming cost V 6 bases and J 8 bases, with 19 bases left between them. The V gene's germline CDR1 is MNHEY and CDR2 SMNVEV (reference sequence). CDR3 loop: CASRPMTGSREKLFF. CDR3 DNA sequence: TGTGCCAGCAGGCCTATGACAGGTAGTCGGGAAAAACTGTTTTTT.

CDR3: CASSLAAGGFSNEQFF. The CDR3 region has the DNA TGTGCCAGCAGCTTAGCGGCGGGAGGCTTTTCCAATGAGCAGTTCTTC. The chain carries TRBV11-3 and TRBJ2-1, with 8 bases that match TRBD2. The trim removed 1 base at V and 6 bases at J, leaving 8 bases unmatched. This CDR3 is 16 amino acids long. Germline values: CDR1 SGHNT, CDR2 YENEEA.

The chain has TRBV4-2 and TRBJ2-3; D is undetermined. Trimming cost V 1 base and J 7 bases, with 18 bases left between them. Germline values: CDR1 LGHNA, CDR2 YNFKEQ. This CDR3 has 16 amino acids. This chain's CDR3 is CASSQGASFSGNTQYF. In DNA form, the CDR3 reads TGTGCCAGCAGCCAAGGGGCAAGCTTCTCCGGTAATACGCAGTATTTT.

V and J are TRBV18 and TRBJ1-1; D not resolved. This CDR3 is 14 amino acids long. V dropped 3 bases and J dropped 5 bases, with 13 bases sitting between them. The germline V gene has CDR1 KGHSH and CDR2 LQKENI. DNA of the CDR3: TGTGCCAGCTCACCCATCAACGGGGAAACTGAAGCTTTCTTT. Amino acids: CASSPINGETEAFF.

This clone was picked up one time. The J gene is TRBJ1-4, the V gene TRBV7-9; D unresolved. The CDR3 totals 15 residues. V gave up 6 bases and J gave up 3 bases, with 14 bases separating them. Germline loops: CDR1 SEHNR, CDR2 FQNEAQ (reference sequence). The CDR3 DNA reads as TGTGCCAGCAGTCAAGAGGCTAGAGCTAATGAAAAACTGTTTTTT. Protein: CASSQEARANEKLFF.

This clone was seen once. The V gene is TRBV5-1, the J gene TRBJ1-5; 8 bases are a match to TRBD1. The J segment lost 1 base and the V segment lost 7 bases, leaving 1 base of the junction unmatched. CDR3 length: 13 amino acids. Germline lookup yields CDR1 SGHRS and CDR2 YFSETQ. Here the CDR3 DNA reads TGCGCCAGCCGACAGGGGAGCAATCAGCCCCAGCATTTT. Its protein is CASRQGSNQPQHF. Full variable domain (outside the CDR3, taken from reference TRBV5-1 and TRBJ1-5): KAGVTQTPRYLIKTRGQQVTLSCSPISGHRSVSWYQQTPGQGLQFLFEYFSETQRNKGNFPGRFSGRQFSNSRSEMNVSTLELGDSALYLCASRQGSNQPQHFGDGTRLSIL.

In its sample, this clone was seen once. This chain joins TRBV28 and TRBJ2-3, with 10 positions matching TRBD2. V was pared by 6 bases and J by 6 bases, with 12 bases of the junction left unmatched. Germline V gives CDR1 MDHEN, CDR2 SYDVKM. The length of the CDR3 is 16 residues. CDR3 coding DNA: TGTGCCAGCAGCTCCTGGACTAGCGGAGGGTCGGATACGCAGTATTTT. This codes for CASSSWTSGGSDTQYF.

In DNA, the CDR3 is TGTGCCAGCAGGCCCACCCTAGCGGGGTCCTACGAGCAGTACTTC. It encodes CASRPTLAGSYEQYF. The V gene is TRBV6-5, the J gene TRBJ2-7, with 9 bases identical to TRBD2. Germline V lookup: CDR1 MNHEY, CDR2 SVGAGI. V lost 6 bases to trimming and J lost 1 base; unmatched junction nucleotides: 7. The CDR3 runs to 15 residues.

CDR3 coding DNA: TGTGCCAGCAGCACACGGGACAGCTATGGCTACACCTTC. Translated: CASSTRDSYGYTF. The rearrangement links TRBV11-1 to TRBJ1-2; TRBD1 aligns across 7 bases. CDR3 length: 13 residues. Germline V gene data show CDR1 as SGHAT and CDR2 as FQDESV (reference sequence). The V and J ends lost 5 bases and 4 bases, in that order; junction bases with no gene match: 4.